The 30 T cell receptor beta chains below come from one sample, sequenced in a study of T-cell reconstitution after alpha-beta-depleted transplantation in children (dated by TCRdb to between 2015 and 2016). Library method: PCR. Sequenced on an Illumina HiSeq 2500. To normalize quantification of the TCRbeta repertoire, the TCR libraries were built with molecular barcoding that relied on unique molecular identifiers. The raw public reads went through TCRdb reprocessing: fastp at Q25, MiXCR clone calling, in-frame beta chains kept. Each entry merges the rows of one CDR3 protein and shows their most common DNA and genes. This sample gives more than 85,000 distinct CDR3 sequences in total; roughly 7.1% of them show up just once. The ten largest clones capture about 15% of the sample. This sample's treatment or condition label indicates: allogeneic hematopoietic cell transplantation with graft depleted of TCRalphabeta T cells and CD19 B cells.

The sample consisted of PBMCs, taken before TCRalphabeta/CD19-depleted stem cell transplant. The source is a boy aged 2 to 10 with acute lymphoblastic leukemia, due to receive a stem cell transplant.

This clonotype was counted a few times. V and J are TRBV20-1 and TRBJ2-1, with 8 bases fitting TRBD2. Germline values: CDR1 DFQATT, CDR2 SNEGSKA (reference sequence). V was clipped by 6 bases and J by 0 bases; unmatched bases: 10. The CDR3 loop spans 16 amino acids. CDR3 sequence reads: CSAQSGGPSSYNEQFF. The CDR3 region has the DNA TGCAGTGCGCAGTCGGGGGGGCCGAGCTCCTACAATGAGCAGTTCTTC.

Only a few counts were recorded for this clonotype. The chain recombines TRBV7-2 with TRBJ2-7; 7 bases match TRBD2. CDR3 length: 15 residues. CDR1 and CDR2 from the germline V gene are SGHTA and FQGNSA. J was trimmed by 4 bases and V by 1 base; bases with no gene match: 7. The chain's CDR3 is CASSLDRAGKYEQYF. CDR3 DNA: TGTGCCAGCAGCTTAGATCGAGCGGGGAAATACGAGCAGTACTTC.

At least ten counts were recorded for this clonotype. The chain recombines TRBV5-6 with TRBJ2-7, with a tentative D call TRBD2 (6 bases). The CDR3 consists of 15 residues. Germline-derived CDR1 and CDR2 are SGHDT and YYEEEE. V was cut by 4 bases and J by 2 bases, with 16 bases left in between. The CDR3 nucleotides read TGTGCCAGCAGCCCGGGGAGGCGACCCGCCTACGAGCAGTACTTC. It codes for CASSPGRRPAYEQYF.

This clonotype was counted at least ten times. The chain links TRBV2 to TRBJ1-4; D unresolved. The V gene lost 7 bases and the J gene lost 7 bases, with 13 bases spanning the gap. The CDR3 is 13 residues long. Germline V gene lookup returns CDR1 SNHLY and CDR2 FYNNEI. CDR3 coding DNA: TGTGCCAGCAACGCCGAATGGGGTGAAAAACTGTTTTTT. This translates into CASNAEWGEKLFF.

The J gene is TRBJ2-6, the V gene TRBV28; perhaps D is TRBD1 or TRBD2 (5 bases each). CDR3 length equals 16 residues. V gave up 6 bases and J gave up 0 bases, with 12 bases separating them. Looked up from germline, CDR1 is MDHEN and CDR2 is SYDVKM. The CDR3 nucleotides are TGTGCCAGCAGCCCCGGGACCATCTCTGGGGCCAACGTCCTGACTTTC. It specifies CASSPGTISGANVLTF.

This clonotype was observed many times. This chain links TRBV3-1 with TRBJ2-3; 9 nucleotides agree with TRBD2. Germline-derived CDR1 and CDR2 are LGHDT and YNNKEL (reference sequence). With V trimmed by 3 bases and J by 0 bases, 16 bases remained unmatched. This CDR3 is built from 20 residues. Written as DNA, the CDR3 is TGTGCCAGCAGCCAGGATTGGTCTAGCGGGGATCTAGTCAGCACAGATACGCAGTATTTT. Protein product: CASSQDWSSGDLVSTDTQYF.

The rearrangement joins TRBV29-1 to TRBJ1-2; D is uncertain. The V end was cut by 6 bases, the J end by 8 bases, with 7 bases between. There are 9 residues in the CDR3. Germline assignment: CDR1 SQVTM and CDR2 ANQGSEA. CDR3 nucleotide sequence: TGCAGCGTCCCCCCGGGCTACACCTTC. Translating gives CSVPPGYTF.

V is TRBV4-1 and J is TRBJ1-4; D remains ambiguous. In germline, CDR1 is MGHRA, CDR2 YSYEKL. Between the trimmed V and J ends, which lost 0 bases and 7 bases, there was a span of 15 bases. The CDR3 has 16 amino acids. CDR3 DNA sequence: TGCGCCAGCAGCCAAGAAAAAAGCAGGCTCGGTGAAAAACTGTTTTTT. This gives the protein CASSQEKSRLGEKLFF.

This clonotype has more than one count but fewer than ten. J is TRBJ2-2 and V is TRBV7-2; D is unresolved. From germline, CDR1 is SGHTA and CDR2 FQGNSA. V lost 2 bases and J 6 bases, leaving 7 bases between the germline ends. The CDR3 is made up of 13 amino acids. The DNA of the CDR3 is TGTGCCAGCAGCTTATCCCAGGCCGGGGAGCTGTTTTTT. Translated, it gives CASSLSQAGELFF.

This clonotype was observed at least ten times. The genes are TRBV5-8 and TRBJ2-7, with D tentatively TRBD1 (6 bases). The length of the CDR3 is 14 residues. Trimming took 4 bases from V and 7 from J, leaving 18 bases between them. Germline CDR1 and CDR2: SGHTS and YDEGEE. CDR3 loop: CASSGQWPPREQYF. In nucleotides, the CDR3 is TGTGCCAGCAGCGGACAGTGGCCGCCGAGGGAGCAGTACTTC.

This clonotype occurred many times. V is TRBV3-1 and J is TRBJ2-7; TRBD1 or TRBD2 may be the D gene (5 bases each). V gave up 4 bases and J gave up 5 bases, with 24 bases separating them. From germline, CDR1 is LGHDT and CDR2 YNNKEL (reference sequence). The CDR3 loop spans 17 amino acids. The CDR3: CASSPEYTPGPTDEQYF. The CDR3 coding sequence is TGTGCCAGCAGCCCAGAATACACCCCGGGACCGACTGACGAGCAGTACTTC.

V gene TRBV27 combines with J gene TRBJ2-5; the D gene could be TRBD1 or TRBD2 (5 bases each). The CDR3 runs to 17 residues. Trimming shortened V by 3 bases and J by 0 bases, and 17 bases separated the two germline ends. Germline assignment: CDR1 MNHEY and CDR2 SMNVEV (reference sequence). The CDR3 sequence: CASSFMRGRAYQETQYF. The DNA of the CDR3 is TGTGCCAGCAGTTTTATGAGGGGCAGGGCATACCAAGAGACCCAGTACTTC.

The CDR3 nucleotides are TGTGCCAGCAGTCCGACACCCACCTCCTACGAGCAGTACTTC. It encodes CASSPTPTSYEQYF. The V call is TRBV6-2 or TRBV6-3, the J call TRBJ2-7; D gene ambiguous. This CDR3 region has 14 residues. The germline V gene encodes CDR1 MNHEY and CDR2 SVGEGT. The V gene lost 5 bases and the J gene lost 0 bases, with 11 bases spanning the gap.

The sample holds many counts of this clonotype. The chain employs TRBV3-1 and TRBJ1-1; no reliable D call. The V end was cut by 4 bases, the J end by 0 bases, with 15 bases between. CDR3 length equals 16 residues. CDR1 and CDR2 (germline): LGHDT, YNNKEL (reference sequence). The CDR3: CASSPLGGNMNTEAFF. The DNA of the CDR3 is TGTGCCAGCAGCCCCCTAGGAGGAAACATGAACACTGAAGCTTTCTTT.

Many counts were recorded for this clonotype. The chain uses TRBV5-1 and TRBJ2-7; TRBD1 agrees at 9 bases. V lost 0 bases and J lost 5; bases outside the gene matches: 6. The germline V gene encodes CDR1 SGHRS and CDR2 YFSETQ. CDR3 size: 15 residues. CDR3 sequence reads: CASSLAFGTGNEQYF. The CDR3 DNA reads as TGCGCCAGCAGCTTGGCCTTCGGGACAGGGAACGAGCAGTACTTC.

This clonotype turned up a few times. The chain couples TRBV4-3 to TRBJ2-3; 13 nucleotides agree with TRBD2. CDR3 length: 17 residues. The germline CDR1 and CDR2 sequences are LGHNA and YSLEER. J gave up 2 bases and V 0 bases, and 2 bases lay outside the gene matches. The CDR3 DNA sequence: TGCGCCAGCAGCCAAGATGGGACTAGCGGGATCACAGATACGCAGTATTTT. Residues: CASSQDGTSGITDTQYF.

The sample holds a few counts of this clonotype. V and J are TRBV15 and TRBJ1-3; D remains ambiguous. The CDR3 consists of 13 residues. The V gene lost 6 bases and the J gene lost 0 bases, with 6 bases spanning the gap. Per germline, CDR1 LNHNV and CDR2 YYDKDF (reference sequence). The DNA of the CDR3 is TGTGCCACCAGAAAGAGCTCTGGAAACACCATATATTTT. It is translated as CATRKSSGNTIYF.

The V gene is TRBV6-1, the J gene TRBJ2-1; the D gene is possibly TRBD2 (7 bases). Deletions cut 7 bases from V and 4 bases from J, with 14 bases between. CDR1 and CDR2 (germline): MNHNS, SASEGT. The CDR3 extends over 14 amino acids. This CDR3 is CASTPGGPYNEQFF. The CDR3 nucleotides are TGTGCCAGCACTCCGGGGGGCCCTTACAATGAGCAGTTCTTC.

V usage is TRBV11-2 and J usage is TRBJ2-5; TRBD2 agrees at 9 bases. From germline, CDR1 is SGHAT and CDR2 FQNNGV. The CDR3 consists of 16 residues. With V trimmed by 5 bases and J by 6 bases, 13 bases remained unmatched. CDR3 sequence reads: CASSRRGGGGAKTQYF. The CDR3 DNA reads as TGTGCCAGCAGCCGCCGGGGTGGCGGGGGGGCGAAGACCCAGTACTTC.

This clonotype was recorded at least ten times. The chain employs TRBV3-1 and TRBJ1-4, with D possibly being TRBD1 (5 bases). Trimming cost V 1 base and J 7 bases, with 10 bases left between them. CDR3 length: 14 residues. Germline V gives CDR1 LGHDT, CDR2 YNNKEL (reference sequence). CDR3 residues: CASSQVGDVEKLFF. CDR3 coding DNA: TGTGCCAGCAGCCAAGTGGGGGATGTTGAAAAACTGTTTTTT.

The V and J genes are TRBV6-5 and TRBJ1-1, with D hard to call. Trimming shortened V by 2 bases and J by 3 bases, and 7 bases separated the two germline ends. CDR1 MNHEY and CDR2 SVGAGI come from the germline V gene. The CDR3 is made up of 13 amino acids. The CDR3 sequence: CASSYDRDTEAFF. CDR3 DNA: TGTGCCAGCAGTTACGACCGGGACACTGAAGCTTTCTTT.

This clonotype was detected many times. This chain uses TRBV7-2 with TRBJ1-2; TRBD1 matches 9 bases. V trimming: 5 bases; J trimming: 2 bases; junction bases outside the gene matches: 6. Germline CDR1 reads SGHTA; CDR2 reads FQGNSA. The CDR3 totals 15 residues. The CDR3, as DNA: TGTGCCAGCAGCACCCGGACAGGGGAAAACTATGGCTACACCTTC. As protein: CASSTRTGENYGYTF.

There are many counts of this clonotype. The chain uses TRBV3-1 and TRBJ2-7; TRBD1 matches at 7 bases. The CDR3 has 14 residues. J was trimmed by 3 bases and V by 5 bases; bases with no gene match: 7. Germline V gene data show CDR1 as LGHDT and CDR2 as YNNKEL (reference sequence). The CDR3 is CASSFRTGGYEQYF. CDR3 bases: TGTGCCAGCAGCTTTCGGACAGGAGGCTACGAGCAGTACTTC.

In its sample, this clonotype was seen many times. The CDR3 coding sequence is TGTGCCAGCAGCTTACGTCTAGCATTCTCTGGGGCCAACGTCCTGACTTTC. This codes for CASSLRLAFSGANVLTF. V gene TRBV7-8 combines with J gene TRBJ2-6; TRBD2 might be the D (5 bases). This CDR3 has 17 residues. V was shortened by 2 bases and J by 0 bases, with 11 bases between the two germline ends. From germline, CDR1 is SGHVS and CDR2 FQNEAQ.

This clonotype was seen repeatedly, ten times or more. The J gene is TRBJ1-1, the V gene TRBV6-2 or TRBV6-3; 8 bases agree with TRBD1. The CDR3 spans 14 residues. Losses at the gene ends were 4 bases for V and 0 bases for J; bases not matched to a gene: 1. The germline CDR1 and CDR2 sequences are MNHEY and SVGEGT. CDR3 amino acids: CASSLDRVNTEAFF. The CDR3 bases are TGTGCCAGCAGTTTGGACAGGGTGAACACTGAAGCTTTCTTT.

V usage is TRBV7-8 and J usage is TRBJ1-5; D possibly corresponds to TRBD1 (6 bases). The CDR3 consists of 18 residues. Germline V lookup: CDR1 SGHVS, CDR2 FQNEAQ. V was trimmed by 5 bases and J by 0 bases, leaving 20 bases between them. The CDR3 DNA reads as TGTGCCAGCAGCCACCCGCGGACAGACTTTTATAGCAATCAGCCCCAGCATTTT. Protein product: CASSHPRTDFYSNQPQHF.

This clonotype was seen at least ten times. V gene TRBV20-1 combines with J gene TRBJ1-2, with D possibly matching TRBD1 (5 bases). The CDR3 loop spans 15 amino acids. The V and J ends lost 3 bases and 7 bases respectively, with 21 bases between them. Germline V gene sequence: CDR1 DFQATT, CDR2 SNEGSKA (reference sequence). The CDR3 here is CSASAGLDRTVGYTF. The CDR3 DNA reads TGCAGTGCTAGCGCGGGGCTAGATCGGACGGTTGGCTACACCTTC.

This sequence joins TRBV20-1 and TRBJ1-5; D remains ambiguous. Trimming cost V 6 bases and J 0 bases, with 15 bases left between them. Germline lookup yields CDR1 DFQATT and CDR2 SNEGSKA (reference sequence). The CDR3 extends over 15 amino acids. DNA of the CDR3: TGCAGTGCCGTCCCAGCGGGAGGTAGCAATCAGCCCCAGCATTTT. Translation: CSAVPAGGSNQPQHF.

The rearrangement joins TRBV5-1 to TRBJ2-4, with 16 bases lining up with TRBD2. The V segment lost 3 bases and the J segment 2 bases; nucleotides outside the gene matches: 5. CDR1 SGHRS and CDR2 YFSETQ come from the germline V gene. This CDR3 region has 18 residues. The CDR3 loop reads CASSSGLAGGRPKNIQYF. Here the CDR3 DNA reads TGCGCCAGCAGCTCGGGACTAGCGGGGGGGCGACCCAAAAACATTCAGTACTTC. The full variable domain, with the rest looked up from reference TRBV5-1 and TRBJ2-4, is KAGVTQTPRYLIKTRGQQVTLSCSPISGHRSVSWYQQTPGQGLQFLFEYFSETQRNKGNFPGRFSGRQFSNSRSEMNVSTLELGDSALYLCASSSGLAGGRPKNIQYFGAGTRLSVL.

This sequence joins TRBV4-2 and TRBJ1-2; D remains ambiguous. The CDR3 runs to 15 residues. In germline, CDR1 is LGHNA, CDR2 YNFKEQ. The V gene lost 4 bases and the J gene lost 6 bases, with 18 bases spanning the gap. CDR3 loop: CASSPPSGESDGYTF. The CDR3 DNA reads TGTGCCAGCAGCCCGCCGAGTGGGGAGTCAGATGGCTACACCTTC.